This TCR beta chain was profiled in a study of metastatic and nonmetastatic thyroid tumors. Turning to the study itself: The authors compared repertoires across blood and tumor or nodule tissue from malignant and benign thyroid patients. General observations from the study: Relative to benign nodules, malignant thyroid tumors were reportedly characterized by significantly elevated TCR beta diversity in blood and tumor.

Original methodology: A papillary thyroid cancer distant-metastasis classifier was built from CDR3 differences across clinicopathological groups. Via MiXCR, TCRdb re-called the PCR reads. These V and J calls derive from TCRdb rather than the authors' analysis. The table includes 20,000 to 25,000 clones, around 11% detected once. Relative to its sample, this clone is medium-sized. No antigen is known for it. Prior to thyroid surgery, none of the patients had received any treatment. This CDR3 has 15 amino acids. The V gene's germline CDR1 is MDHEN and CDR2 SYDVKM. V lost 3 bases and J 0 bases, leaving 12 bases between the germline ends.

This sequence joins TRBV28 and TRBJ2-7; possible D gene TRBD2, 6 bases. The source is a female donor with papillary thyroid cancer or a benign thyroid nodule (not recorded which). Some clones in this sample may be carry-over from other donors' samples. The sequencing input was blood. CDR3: CASSLRRGFSYEQYF. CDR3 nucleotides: TGTGCCAGCAGTTTGAGGAGGGGATTCTCCTACGAGCAGTACTTC. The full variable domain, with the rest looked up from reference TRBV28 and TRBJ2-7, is DVKVTQSSRYLVKRTGEKVFLECVQDMDHENMFWYRQDPGLGLRLIYFSYDVKMKEKGDIPEGYSVSREKKERFSLILESASTNQTSMYLCASSLRRGFSYEQYFGPGTRLTVT.